Sequencing of this T cell receptor beta chain was carried out in a study of shared clonotypes between healthy human individuals. Study in general: Each donor contributed plates that comprised three CD4 naive, three CD4 memory, two CD8 naive and one CD8 memory.

Only CD45RO-negative cells positively selected for CCR7 counted as naive CD8 cells, so terminally differentiated effector memory CD45RA+ cells were excluded. This clone has just one count. Its antigen is currently unknown. Notes on the study in general: Naive subsets generally exceeded memory subsets in estimated richness.

Germline CDR1 and CDR2: SQVTM and ANQGSEA. The length of the CDR3 is 12 residues. V dropped 7 bases and J dropped 0 bases, with 7 bases sitting between them. Libraries were prepared by immunoSEQ multiplex PCR; TCRdb keeps only in-frame clonotypes and omits some of them. The sample includes 760,000 or so clones, 96% of them seen just once. The sequenced material came from naive CD8+ T cells sorted from blood. The chain employs TRBV29-1 and TRBJ1-3; D is ambiguous. The clonotype was recovered from a young man in good health. CDR3 sequence reads: CSAEGSGNTIYF. Here the CDR3 DNA reads TGCAGCGCGGAGGGCTCTGGAAACACCATATATTTT.